The 25 T cell receptor beta chains reported below all come from one sample, sequenced in a study of beta chain features in type 1 diabetes. All of the isolated RNA was reverse transcribed, so expressed TCRB transcripts were sequenced. The data were produced by immunoSEQ multiplex PCR, yet TCRdb's version contains in-frame clones alone and is incomplete. Of about 900,000 clones in the sample, around a sixth are singletons; the top ten hold around 0.02%. Sequencing used naive CD4+ T cells from blood. All receptors derive from a woman in her late teens or twenties in good health.

This clone has only a few counts. CDR3 loop: CASSRPAGSIDTQYF. Written as DNA, the CDR3 is TGTGCCAGCAGCCGCCCCGCGGGATCAATAGATACGCAGTATTTT. The genes are TRBV7-2 and TRBJ2-3, with D possibly matching TRBD2 (6 bases). V was trimmed by 5 bases and J by 5 bases, leaving 17 bases between them. The CDR3 has 15 amino acids. The germline CDR1 and CDR2 sequences are SGHTA and FQGNSA.

This clone has more than one count but fewer than ten. The same CDR3 can be traced to other DNA sequences in this sample. This chain uses TRBV9 with TRBJ2-1, with D unresolved. Germline V gene data show CDR1 as SGDLS and CDR2 as YYNGEE. Trimming removed 2 bases at V and 5 bases at J, with 8 bases between. CDR3 length equals 13 residues. CDR3 sequence reads: CASSVGQNNEQFF. The CDR3 bases are TGTGCCAGCAGCGTCGGCCAAAACAATGAGCAGTTCTTC.

V is TRBV5-1 and J is TRBJ2-6; D call uncertain. Trimming removed 4 bases at V and 0 bases at J, with 5 bases between. CDR3 size: 14 residues. Germline values: CDR1 SGHRS, CDR2 YFSETQ. This CDR3 is CASSMSSGANVLTF. CDR3 nucleotides: TGCGCCAGCAGCATGAGCTCTGGGGCCAACGTCCTGACTTTC.

V gene TRBV6-4 combines with J gene TRBJ2-7; the D is unclear. The germline CDR1 and CDR2 sequences are MRHNA and SNTAGT. The CDR3 is 15 residues long. The germline V and J ends were trimmed by 6 bases and 0 bases, with 15 bases remaining between them. The CDR3 here is CASSDLGPPSYEQYF. CDR3 DNA sequence: TGTGCCAGCAGCGATCTAGGACCGCCCTCCTACGAGCAGTACTTC.

The gene calls are TRBV2 and TRBJ2-7; TRBD2 is a possible D gene (5 bases). V dropped 8 bases and J dropped 0 bases, with 23 bases sitting between them. Germline CDR1 and CDR2: SNHLY and FYNNEI. CDR3 size: 17 residues. As DNA, the CDR3 is TGTGCCAGCGGAGGTGTGGCAATACGGCCAAGCTCCTACGAGCAGTACTTC. Its translation is CASGGVAIRPSSYEQYF.

In its sample, this clone was seen a few times. The chain is built from TRBV28 and TRBJ2-7; 8 bases map to TRBD1. The J segment lost 4 bases and the V segment lost 7 bases, leaving 9 bases of the junction unmatched. This CDR3 comprises 14 residues. CDR1 MDHEN and CDR2 SYDVKM come from the germline V gene. This CDR3 is CASTVRQGRYEQYF. Written as DNA, the CDR3 is TGTGCCAGCACCGTTCGACAGGGGAGGTACGAGCAGTACTTC.

The chain carries TRBV7-2 and TRBJ2-1, with 14 bases that match TRBD2. The CDR3 is 14 residues long. The germline gives CDR1 SGHTA, CDR2 FQGNSA. Trimming at V came to 5 bases and at J to 12 bases, leaving 6 bases not matched to a gene. The CDR3 bases are TGTGCCAGCAGCCCGGGACTAGCGGGAGTAGGGCAGTTCTTC. Its protein product is CASSPGLAGVGQFF.

This clone was counted only a few times. This chain uses TRBV28 with TRBJ1-2; no reliable D call. The CDR3 has 13 residues. Trimming took 8 bases from V and 6 from J, leaving 16 bases between them. Germline V gives CDR1 MDHEN, CDR2 SYDVKM. The CDR3 DNA sequence: TGTGCCAGCCTTGGTCCTAATGAGGATGGCTACACCTTC. This gives the protein CASLGPNEDGYTF.

In its sample, this clone was seen once. The chain uses TRBV28 and TRBJ1-2; D gene uncertain. Trimming cost V 4 bases and J 4 bases, with 16 bases left between them. The CDR3 spans 15 residues. The V gene's germline CDR1 is MDHEN and CDR2 SYDVKM. Here the CDR3 reads CASSSSETGVYGYTF. The CDR3, as DNA: TGTGCCAGCAGTTCGAGCGAAACTGGTGTCTATGGCTACACCTTC.

The chain combines TRBV10-3 with TRBJ2-7; 12 bases align to TRBD2. Germline-derived CDR1 and CDR2 are ENHRY and SYGVKD. The CDR3 has 14 residues. V lost 10 bases to trimming and J lost 1 base; unmatched junction nucleotides: 5. DNA for the CDR3: TGTGCCACTTCCGGACTAGCGGGATCCTACGAGCAGTACTTC. It is translated as CATSGLAGSYEQYF.

This chain uses TRBV11-1 with TRBJ2-5; D not resolved. Trimming took off 2 bases at V and 2 bases at J, with 6 bases between the two ends. Germline values: CDR1 SGHAT, CDR2 FQDESV (reference sequence). This CDR3 is 13 amino acids long. CDR3 in amino acids: CASSLLRQETQYF. CDR3 DNA sequence: TGTGCCAGCAGCTTATTACGGCAAGAGACCCAGTACTTC.

In its sample, this clone was seen once. The J gene is TRBJ2-5, the V gene TRBV10-3; TRBD1 or TRBD2 may be the D gene (5 bases each). Germline V gene lookup returns CDR1 ENHRY and CDR2 SYGVKD. V lost 4 bases, J lost 7 bases, and 22 bases lay in between. The CDR3 contains 16 residues. In DNA, the CDR3 is TGTGCCATCAGTGCACCCCTCGGGACCCGTGGAGGGACCCAGTACTTC. Encoded protein: CAISAPLGTRGGTQYF.

The rearrangement uses TRBV9 and TRBJ2-5; 10 bases align to TRBD2. CDR1 and CDR2 from the germline V gene are SGDLS and YYNGEE. Unmatched junction bases numbered 6, after V lost 4 bases and J lost 3 bases. This CDR3 is 15 amino acids long. CDR3 amino acids: CASSPGTSVKETQYF. CDR3 DNA: TGTGCCAGCAGCCCGGGGACTAGCGTTAAAGAGACCCAGTACTTC.

The chain recombines TRBV14 with TRBJ2-5; 9 nucleotides line up with TRBD2. The CDR3 extends over 16 amino acids. Germline V CDR1 and CDR2: SGHDN, FVKESK. With V trimmed by 4 bases and J by 2 bases, 8 bases remained unmatched. CDR3 DNA: TGTGCCAGCAGCCGAGAGCTAGCGGGGCAACAAGAGACCCAGTACTTC. Translating gives CASSRELAGQQETQYF.

This clone appeared a few times. The rearrangement joins TRBV9 to TRBJ2-7; TRBD2 matches at 8 bases. Germline lookup yields CDR1 SGDLS and CDR2 YYNGEE. Trimming took 0 bases from V and 1 from J; bases not matched to a gene: 3. This CDR3 is built from 15 residues. The CDR3 spells CASSVDGGRSYEQYF. In DNA form, the CDR3 reads TGTGCCAGCAGCGTAGATGGCGGGAGGTCCTACGAGCAGTACTTC.

The chain has TRBV9 and TRBJ2-5, with 8 bases identical to TRBD2. Looked up from germline, CDR1 is SGDLS and CDR2 is YYNGEE. The CDR3 loop spans 13 amino acids. Trimming cost V 4 bases and J 1 base; bases outside gene matches: 0. This CDR3 reads CASSTSGQETQYF. The CDR3 bases are TGTGCCAGCAGCACTAGCGGCCAAGAGACCCAGTACTTC.

This clone was counted only a few times. This chain uses TRBV4-2 with TRBJ1-2; TRBD1 is a possible D gene (6 bases). The V end lost 4 bases, the J end lost 5 bases, and 17 bases lay between the germline ends. The germline V gene has CDR1 LGHNA and CDR2 YNFKEQ. This CDR3 region has 15 residues. In DNA form, the CDR3 reads TGTGCCAGCAGCCCGTACGCAGGGGCGGATTATGGCTACACCTTC. It yields the protein CASSPYAGADYGYTF.

The chain employs TRBV18 and TRBJ2-7; 8 bases agree with TRBD2. Germline V gene data show CDR1 as KGHSH and CDR2 as LQKENI. The V and J ends lost 3 bases and 4 bases, in that order; junction bases with no gene match: 8. The CDR3 is made up of 15 amino acids. The CDR3 DNA sequence: TGTGCCAGCTCACCCCCCGGGGGGGAGGCTTACGAGCAGTACTTC. It encodes CASSPPGGEAYEQYF.

This clone has only a few counts. This chain connects TRBV4-3 to TRBJ2-7, with TRBD1 matching over 7 bases. From germline, CDR1 is LGHNA and CDR2 YSLEER. The V gene end was trimmed by 4 bases and the J gene end by 5 bases; junction bases not matched to a gene: 8. The CDR3 sequence is 14 residues long. The CDR3 bases are TGCGCCAGCAGCCCCCAACAGGGGCCGGACGAGCAGTACTTC. As protein: CASSPQQGPDEQYF.

This chain uses TRBV7-3 with TRBJ2-1, with D maybe TRBD1 (5 bases). V was shortened by 1 base and J by 7 bases, with 14 bases between the two germline ends. Germline values: CDR1 SGHTA, CDR2 FQGTGA. The length of the CDR3 is 15 residues. CDR3 sequence reads: CASSLMVQGKNEQFF. For the CDR3, the DNA is TGTGCCAGCAGCTTAATGGTGCAGGGTAAGAATGAGCAGTTCTTC. The full variable domain, rest sourced from reference TRBV7-3 and TRBJ2-1, is GAGVSQTPSNKVTEKGKYVELRCDPISGHTALYWYRQSLGQGPEFLIYFQGTGAADDSGLPNDRFFAVRPEGSVSTLKIQRTERGDSAVYLCASSLMVQGKNEQFFGPGTRLTVL.

This clone was seen a handful of times. V and J are TRBV19 and TRBJ2-1; 12 bases align to TRBD2. The CDR3 is 15 residues long. Germline CDR1 reads LNHDA; CDR2 reads SQIVND (reference sequence). The V and J ends lost 6 bases and 4 bases, in that order; junction bases with no gene match: 4. The CDR3 protein is CASRSSGRDYNEQFF. The CDR3 DNA is TGTGCCAGTAGATCTAGCGGGAGGGATTACAATGAGCAGTTCTTC.

This clone was seen a handful of times. The chain uses TRBV5-1 and TRBJ2-5; D is undetermined. Germline V gives CDR1 SGHRS, CDR2 YFSETQ. The CDR3 runs 15 residues. Trimming took off 2 bases at V and 4 bases at J, with 15 bases between the two ends. The CDR3 here is CASSFGRIEPETQYF. CDR3 sequence (DNA): TGCGCCAGCAGCTTTGGTCGGATAGAACCAGAGACCCAGTACTTC.

Only a few counts were recorded for this clone. V is TRBV19 and J is TRBJ1-1; no reliable D call. V lost 8 bases, J lost 2 bases, and 9 bases lay in between. This CDR3 comprises 12 residues. The V gene's germline CDR1 is LNHDA and CDR2 SQIVND (reference sequence). The chain's CDR3 is CASRRSNTEAFF. CDR3 DNA sequence: TGTGCCAGTCGTAGGAGCAACACTGAAGCTTTCTTT.

This clone turned up a few times. The chain joins TRBV7-2 to TRBJ1-2; unclear D gene. V lost 8 bases, J lost 0 bases, and 13 bases lay in between. The germline gives CDR1 SGHTA, CDR2 FQGNSA. This CDR3 is 14 amino acids long. CDR3: CASQLTPSNYGYTF. The DNA for the CDR3 is TGTGCCAGCCAACTTACCCCTTCTAACTATGGCTACACCTTC.

This clone has a handful of counts. V and J are TRBV28 and TRBJ2-1; 10 nucleotides agree with TRBD2. Trimming removed 6 bases from V and 3 bases from J; junction bases left unmatched: 5. The CDR3 totals 15 residues. In germline, CDR1 is MDHEN, CDR2 SYDVKM. The CDR3 sequence is CASRSAGGLYNEQFF. The CDR3 nucleotides are TGTGCCAGCAGATCAGCGGGAGGGCTCTACAATGAGCAGTTCTTC.